Listed below are T cell receptor beta chains from one sample, sequenced in a study of blood T cell repertoires in COVID-19. Clones were sequenced by immunoSEQ multiplex PCR, and TCRdb holds only the in-frame ones, with some missing. This table has approximately 230,000 clones, around 86% appearing once. The sample was PBMCs or T cells enriched from blood (not recorded which). Every receptor here comes from a man between 18 and 35 years old who had recovered from COVID-19. CDR3s include the opening cysteine and the closing phenylalanine or tryptophan. D genes are given only for firm matches. Not every row has a clone size; where given, it reads once, few, many or a size class.

d_call: -
j_call: TRBJ1-2
v_call: TRBV4-1
clone_size: -
cdr3_aa: CASSQAGQGFGYGYTF
cdr3_nt: TGCGCCAGCAGCCAAGCGGGCCAGGGGTTCGGCTATGGCTACACCTTC

d_call: TRBD2
j_call: TRBJ2-5
v_call: TRBV10-3
clone_size: -
cdr3_aa: CAISESRTRRGGETQYF
cdr3_nt: TGTGCCATCAGTGAGTCGAGGACCAGGCGGGGGGGCGAGACCCAGTACTTC

d_call: -
j_call: TRBJ2-7
v_call: TRBV5-1
clone_size: once
cdr3_aa: CASSLPRGPYEQYF
cdr3_nt: TGCGCCAGCAGCTTGCCCAGGGGTCCCTACGAGCAGTACTTC

d_call: -
j_call: TRBJ2-1
v_call: TRBV7-2
clone_size: few
cdr3_aa: CASSLGTINEQFF
cdr3_nt: TGTGCCAGCAGCTTAGGGACTATCAATGAGCAGTTCTTC

d_call: TRBD1
j_call: TRBJ1-4
v_call: TRBV18
clone_size: -
cdr3_aa: CASSQTGQELEKLFF
cdr3_nt: TGTGCCAGCTCACAAACGGGACAGGAGTTAGAAAAACTGTTTTTT

d_call: -
j_call: TRBJ2-6
v_call: TRBV5-1
clone_size: once
cdr3_aa: CASSSGLTGANVLTF
cdr3_nt: TGCGCCAGCAGCAGCGGGCTGACTGGGGCCAACGTCCTGACTTTC

d_call: -
j_call: TRBJ1-1
v_call: TRBV6-4
clone_size: -
cdr3_aa: CASRNDVDRNTEAFF
cdr3_nt: TGTGCCAGCAGAAACGATGTCGATAGAAACACTGAAGCTTTCTTT

d_call: -
j_call: TRBJ2-1
v_call: TRBV7-2
clone_size: -
cdr3_aa: CASSFYEQTNEQFF
cdr3_nt: TGTGCCAGCAGCTTTTACGAACAAACCAATGAGCAGTTCTTC

d_call: -
j_call: TRBJ1-6
v_call: TRBV2
clone_size: -
cdr3_aa: CASRGRDTYYNSPLHF
cdr3_nt: TGTGCCAGCAGGGGAAGGGACACATACTATAATTCACCCCTCCACTTT

d_call: -
j_call: TRBJ1-5
v_call: TRBV19
clone_size: -
cdr3_aa: CATHGPGSQPQHF
cdr3_nt: TGTGCCACCCATGGGCCGGGGAGTCAGCCCCAGCATTTT

d_call: TRBD1
j_call: TRBJ1-2
v_call: TRBV30
clone_size: -
cdr3_aa: CAWSSGQGLIYGYTF
cdr3_nt: TGTGCCTGGAGTTCTGGACAGGGTCTTATCTATGGCTACACCTTC

d_call: TRBD1
j_call: TRBJ1-5
v_call: TRBV24-1
clone_size: -
cdr3_aa: CATSETGFGNQPQHF
cdr3_nt: TGTGCCACCAGTGAGACAGGGTTTGGCAATCAGCCCCAGCATTTT

d_call: TRBD1
j_call: TRBJ1-5
v_call: TRBV19
clone_size: -
cdr3_aa: CARGGQEVNSNQPQHF
cdr3_nt: TGTGCCAGGGGGGGACAGGAGGTGAATAGCAATCAGCCCCAGCATTTT

d_call: -
j_call: TRBJ2-1
v_call: TRBV27
clone_size: once
cdr3_aa: CASSLLAGSSYNEQFF
cdr3_nt: TGTGCCAGCAGTTTATTGGCGGGGAGCTCCTACAATGAGCAGTTCTTC

d_call: -
j_call: TRBJ1-4
v_call: TRBV28
clone_size: -
cdr3_aa: CASSLRPRSGEKLFF
cdr3_nt: TGTGCCAGCAGTCTTCGACCGCGATCGGGGGAAAAACTGTTTTTT

d_call: -
j_call: TRBJ1-2
v_call: TRBV7-9
clone_size: -
cdr3_aa: CASSFTDYGYTF
cdr3_nt: TGTGCCAGCAGCTTCACAGACTATGGCTACACCTTC

d_call: TRBD2
j_call: TRBJ2-7
v_call: TRBV4-1
clone_size: -
cdr3_aa: CASSQGLAGEDYEQYF
cdr3_nt: TGCGCCAGCAGCCAAGGATTAGCGGGAGAGGACTACGAGCAGTACTTC

d_call: TRBD2
j_call: TRBJ2-1
v_call: TRBV28
clone_size: few
cdr3_aa: CAISPGGTRSYNEQFF
cdr3_nt: TGTGCCATCTCTCCGGGGGGAACCCGCTCCTACAATGAGCAGTTCTTC

d_call: TRBD1
j_call: TRBJ2-7
v_call: TRBV24-1
clone_size: -
cdr3_aa: CATSGTGGPYEQYF
cdr3_nt: TGTGCCACCAGTGGGACAGGGGGACCCTACGAGCAGTACTTC

d_call: TRBD1
j_call: TRBJ1-2
v_call: TRBV7-9
clone_size: once
cdr3_aa: CASGMDRGYTF
cdr3_nt: TGTGCCAGCGGTATGGACAGGGGCTACACCTTC

d_call: -
j_call: TRBJ2-5
v_call: TRBV30
clone_size: -
cdr3_aa: CAWSVPAAGETQYF
cdr3_nt: TGTGCCTGGAGTGTACCCGCGGCGGGGGAGACCCAGTACTTC

d_call: TRBD2
j_call: TRBJ2-3
v_call: TRBV5-1
clone_size: -
cdr3_aa: CASSSGTSNTDTQYF
cdr3_nt: TGCGCCAGCAGCTCCGGGACTAGCAACACAGATACGCAGTATTTT

d_call: -
j_call: TRBJ2-1
v_call: TRBV11-2
clone_size: -
cdr3_aa: CASSLRSSHSNEQFF
cdr3_nt: TGTGCCAGCAGCTTAAGGTCTAGTCATTCTAATGAGCAGTTCTTC

d_call: -
j_call: TRBJ2-3
v_call: TRBV11-2
clone_size: -
cdr3_aa: CASSLDGLGYTQYF
cdr3_nt: TGTGCCAGCAGCTTAGATGGCCTAGGTTATACGCAGTATTTT

d_call: -
j_call: TRBJ1-2
v_call: TRBV25-1
clone_size: -
cdr3_aa: CASSFAGENYGYTF
cdr3_nt: TGTGCCAGCAGTTTTGCAGGGGAAAACTATGGCTACACCTTC

d_call: TRBD2
j_call: TRBJ2-1
v_call: TRBV27
clone_size: -
cdr3_aa: CASTLAGGTYNEQFF
cdr3_nt: TGTGCCAGCACCTTAGCGGGAGGGACCTACAATGAGCAGTTCTTC

d_call: -
j_call: TRBJ1-1
v_call: TRBV9
clone_size: few
cdr3_aa: CASSVASRGENTEAFF
cdr3_nt: TGTGCCAGCAGCGTAGCTTCCCGGGGAGAGAACACTGAAGCTTTCTTT

d_call: TRBD1
j_call: TRBJ1-5
v_call: TRBV13
clone_size: once
cdr3_aa: CASSRQGLNQPQHF
cdr3_nt: TGTGCCAGCAGCCGACAGGGACTCAATCAGCCCCAGCATTTT

d_call: -
j_call: TRBJ2-7
v_call: TRBV11-1
clone_size: -
cdr3_aa: CASSPGYEQYF
cdr3_nt: TGTGCCAGCAGCCCAGGTTACGAGCAGTACTTC

d_call: -
j_call: TRBJ2-7
v_call: TRBV2
clone_size: -
cdr3_aa: CASIFSGVYEQYF
cdr3_nt: TGTGCCAGCATTTTTAGCGGTGTGTACGAGCAGTACTTC

d_call: -
j_call: TRBJ2-1
v_call: TRBV3-1/TRBV3-2
clone_size: -
cdr3_aa: CASSHLYNEQFF
cdr3_nt: TGTGCCAGCAGCCACCTATACAATGAGCAGTTCTTC

d_call: TRBD1
j_call: TRBJ1-5
v_call: TRBV28
clone_size: -
cdr3_aa: CASSSRTGNQPQHF
cdr3_nt: TGTGCCAGCAGCTCCAGGACAGGAAACCAGCCCCAGCATTTT

d_call: TRBD2
j_call: TRBJ2-7
v_call: TRBV19
clone_size: -
cdr3_aa: CASSIQREGEYEQYF
cdr3_nt: TGTGCCAGTAGTATCCAGCGGGAGGGTGAATACGAGCAGTACTTC

d_call: TRBD2
j_call: TRBJ2-7
v_call: TRBV5-1
clone_size: -
cdr3_aa: CASNPTSGTLTPYEQYF
cdr3_nt: TGCGCCAGCAACCCGACTAGCGGGACCCTTACCCCCTACGAGCAGTACTTC

d_call: -
j_call: TRBJ1-2
v_call: TRBV5-6
clone_size: -
cdr3_aa: CASSLWTQGPRGYTF
cdr3_nt: TGTGCCAGCAGCTTATGGACACAGGGCCCGCGGGGCTACACCTTC

d_call: -
j_call: TRBJ1-4
v_call: TRBV6-5
clone_size: once
cdr3_aa: CASHRAGVEKLFF
cdr3_nt: TGTGCCAGCCATAGGGCAGGGGTTGAAAAACTGTTTTTT

d_call: TRBD1
j_call: TRBJ2-5
v_call: TRBV2
clone_size: -
cdr3_aa: CASRPGTGSQIQETQYF
cdr3_nt: TGTGCCAGCAGACCCGGGACAGGGTCCCAGATCCAAGAGACCCAGTACTTC